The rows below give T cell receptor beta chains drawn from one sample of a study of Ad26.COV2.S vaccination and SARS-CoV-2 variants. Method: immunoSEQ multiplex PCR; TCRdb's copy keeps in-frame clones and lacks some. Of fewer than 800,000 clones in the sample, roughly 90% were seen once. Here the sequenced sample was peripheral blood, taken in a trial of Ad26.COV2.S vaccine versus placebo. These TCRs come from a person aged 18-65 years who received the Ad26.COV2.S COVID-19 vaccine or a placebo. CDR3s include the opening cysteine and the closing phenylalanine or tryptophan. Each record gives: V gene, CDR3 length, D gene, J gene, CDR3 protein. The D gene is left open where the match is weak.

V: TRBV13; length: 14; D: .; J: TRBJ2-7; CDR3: CASSLGSGYYEQYF
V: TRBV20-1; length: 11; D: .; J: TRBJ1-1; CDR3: CSARFNTEAFF
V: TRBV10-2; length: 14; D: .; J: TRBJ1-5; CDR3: CASSKTLGRQPQHF
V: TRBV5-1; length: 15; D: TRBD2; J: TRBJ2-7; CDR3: CASSLVLAGTYEQYF
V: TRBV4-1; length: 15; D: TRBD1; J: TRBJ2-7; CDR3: CASSQSGTGEWEQYF
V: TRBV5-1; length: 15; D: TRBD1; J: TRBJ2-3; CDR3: CASSPGQGGTDTQYF
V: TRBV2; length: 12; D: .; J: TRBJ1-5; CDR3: CASSVMVWPQHF
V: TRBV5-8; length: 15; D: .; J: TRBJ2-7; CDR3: CASSLGRTSGNEQYF
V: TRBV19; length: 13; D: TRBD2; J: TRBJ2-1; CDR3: CASSILAGSEQFF
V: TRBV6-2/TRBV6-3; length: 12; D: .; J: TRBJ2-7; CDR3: CASSLGVYEQYF
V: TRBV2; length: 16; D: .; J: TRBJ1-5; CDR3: CASSERDSWGNQPQHF
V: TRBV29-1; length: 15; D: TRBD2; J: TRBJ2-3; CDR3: CSVEDPGGRTDTQYF
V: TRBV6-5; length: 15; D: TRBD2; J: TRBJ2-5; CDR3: CASSKGTSGQETQYF
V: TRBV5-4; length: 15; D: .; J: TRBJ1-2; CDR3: CASSLEGARNYGYTF
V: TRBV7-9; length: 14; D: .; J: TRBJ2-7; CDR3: CASSLVDGVLEQYF
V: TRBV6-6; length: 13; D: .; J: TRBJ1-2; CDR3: CATLREGVDGYTF
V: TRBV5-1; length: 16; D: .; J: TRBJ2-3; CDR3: CASSLVASVRVDTQYF
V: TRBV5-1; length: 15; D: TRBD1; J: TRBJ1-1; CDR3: CASSSGQAANTEAFF
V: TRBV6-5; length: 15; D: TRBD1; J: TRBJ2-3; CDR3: CASRPGRGRRDTQYF
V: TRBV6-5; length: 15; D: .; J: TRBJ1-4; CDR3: CASSSRVRTNEKLFF
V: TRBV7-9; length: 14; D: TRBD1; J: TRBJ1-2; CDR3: CASSLDRGRYGYTF
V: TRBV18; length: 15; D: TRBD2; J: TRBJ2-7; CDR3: CASSPGTSAPYEQYF
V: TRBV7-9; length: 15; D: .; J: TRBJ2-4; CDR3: CASSLTGQAKNIQYF
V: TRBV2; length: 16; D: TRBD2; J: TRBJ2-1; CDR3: CASHTLAGGSYNEQFF
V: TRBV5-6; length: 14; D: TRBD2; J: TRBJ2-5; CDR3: CASSRLAGKETQYF
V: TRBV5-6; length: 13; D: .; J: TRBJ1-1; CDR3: CASSLRPNTEAFF
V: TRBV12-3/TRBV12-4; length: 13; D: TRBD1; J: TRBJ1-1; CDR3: CASFYSGTGKAFF
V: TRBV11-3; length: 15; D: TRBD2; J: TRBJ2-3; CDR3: CASSLGLVGLDAQYF
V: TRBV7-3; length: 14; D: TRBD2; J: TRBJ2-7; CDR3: CASSLGGGVYEQYF
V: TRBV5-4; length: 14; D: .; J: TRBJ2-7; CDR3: CASSLGGPTYEQYF
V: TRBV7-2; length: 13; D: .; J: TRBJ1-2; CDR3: CASSLARDYGYTF
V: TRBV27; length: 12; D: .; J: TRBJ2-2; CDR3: CASSFRTGELFF
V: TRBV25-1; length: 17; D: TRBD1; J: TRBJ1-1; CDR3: CASRPSNDRGRDTEAFF
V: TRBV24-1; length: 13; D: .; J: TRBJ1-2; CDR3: CATSDFKGNGYTF
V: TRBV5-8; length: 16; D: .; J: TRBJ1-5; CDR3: CASSLGRFTSNQPQHF
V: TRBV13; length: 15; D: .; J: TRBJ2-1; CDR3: CASSFVPRGDNEQFF
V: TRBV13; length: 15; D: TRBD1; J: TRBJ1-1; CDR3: CASSLNRGSGTEAFF
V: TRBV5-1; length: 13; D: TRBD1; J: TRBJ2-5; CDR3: CASSGGTGETQYF
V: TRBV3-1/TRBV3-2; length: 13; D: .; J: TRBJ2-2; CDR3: CASSQEGPGELFF
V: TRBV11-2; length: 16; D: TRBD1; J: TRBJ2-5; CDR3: CASSLVTGGWVETQYF
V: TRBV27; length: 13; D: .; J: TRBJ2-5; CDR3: CASSQGRQETQYF
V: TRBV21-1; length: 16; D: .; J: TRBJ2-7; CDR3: CASSPGGGLISYEQYF
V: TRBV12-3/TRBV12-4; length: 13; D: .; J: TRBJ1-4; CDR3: CASSSAGNEKLFF
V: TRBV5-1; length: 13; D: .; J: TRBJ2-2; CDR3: CASSQGGTGELFF